A single sample is the source of the 8 T cell receptor beta chains below, sequenced in a study of blood T cell repertoires in COVID-19. The protocol was immunoSEQ multiplex PCR, while the TCRdb copy is restricted to in-frame clones and leaves out a portion. Counted here are around 50,000 clones, roughly four fifths occurring once; the ten biggest clones make up roughly 7%. Sequenced sample: peripheral blood. All receptors derive from a man aged 35 to 55 with acute or convalescent COVID-19.

The genes are TRBV18 and TRBJ1-3; TRBD1 might be the D (6 bases). V was trimmed by 2 bases and J by 8 bases, leaving 16 bases between them. This CDR3 has 15 amino acids. The germline gives CDR1 KGHSH, CDR2 LQKENI. CDR3 sequence: CASSPSGTQGHTIYF. As DNA, the CDR3 is TGTGCCAGCTCACCATCCGGGACACAAGGGCACACCATATATTTT.

V usage is TRBV24-1 and J usage is TRBJ2-2, with TRBD1 matching over 7 bases. The CDR3 runs to 15 residues. Germline values: CDR1 KGHDR, CDR2 SFDVKD. V was clipped by 5 bases and J by 6 bases; unmatched bases: 8. The DNA for the CDR3 is TGTGCCACCAGTGTGCCCAGGGGGAATTCCGGGGAGCTGTTTTTT. Its protein is CATSVPRGNSGELFF.

This sequence joins TRBV12-1 and TRBJ1-1; TRBD1, the table's D call, was not compared with the DNA. TRBV12-1 is marked as a pseudogene. The CDR3 is 19 residues long. In DNA form, the CDR3 reads TGTGCCAGCAGCTTTTGGCGGGACAGGGGGCCTGTGGCTGACACTGAAGCTTTCTTT. Protein sequence: CASSFWRDRGPVADTEAFF.

J is TRBJ1-5 and V is TRBV2; D is unclear. The CDR3 is 12 amino acids. Germline values: CDR1 SNHLY, CDR2 FYNNEI. V shed 6 bases and J shed 7 bases, with 10 bases lying between them. The CDR3 DNA reads TGTGCCAGCAGATCGGAGGGACAGCCCCAGCATTTT. As protein: CASRSEGQPQHF.

The chain carries TRBV27 and TRBJ2-2; TRBD2 matches at 9 bases. V gave up 1 base and J gave up 8 bases; unmatched junction bases: 8. The CDR3 covers 16 residues. Germline lookup yields CDR1 MNHEY and CDR2 SMNVEV (reference sequence). Here the CDR3 DNA reads TGTGCCAGCAGTTTATGGGCGGGGGGGCCAGGTGGGGAGCTGTTTTTT. It translates to CASSLWAGGPGGELFF.

The rearrangement uses TRBV18 and TRBJ1-1; 7 nucleotides align to TRBD1. CDR3 length: 18 residues. The germline gives CDR1 KGHSH, CDR2 LQKENI. Unmatched junction bases numbered 19, after V lost 2 bases and J lost 7 bases. The CDR3 sequence is CASSPFRQGQGVGVEAFF. The CDR3 DNA reads TGTGCCAGCTCACCATTCCGACAGGGCCAAGGGGTTGGGGTTGAAGCTTTCTTT. Looking up the rest from reference TRBV18 and TRBJ1-1 gives the full variable domain: NAGVMQNPRHLVRRRGQEARLRCSPMKGHSHVYWYRQLPEEGLKFMVYLQKENIIDESGMPKERFSAEFPKEGPSILRIQQVVRGDSAAYFCASSPFRQGQGVGVEAFFGQGTRLTVV.

The chain carries TRBV3-1 (or the pseudogene TRBV3-2) and TRBJ2-2, with TRBD1 identical over 9 bases. Trimming at V came to 4 bases and at J to 6 bases, leaving 6 bases not matched to a gene. The CDR3 runs to 15 residues. CDR1 LGHDT and CDR2 YNNKEL come from the germline V gene (reference sequence). The CDR3 protein is CASSPGTGWSGELFF. CDR3 coding DNA: TGTGCCAGCAGCCCAGGGACAGGGTGGTCCGGGGAGCTGTTTTTT.

This rearrangement joins TRBV7-8 to TRBJ1-3; D remains unclear. Trimming took 5 bases from V and 0 from J, leaving 11 bases between them. This CDR3 comprises 15 residues. Germline lookup yields CDR1 SGHVS and CDR2 FQNEAQ. CDR3 region: CASSSRRLSGNTIYF. The CDR3 bases are TGTGCCAGCAGCAGCAGAAGACTCTCTGGAAACACCATATATTTT. Combining the CDR3 with reference TRBV7-8 and TRBJ1-3 gives the whole variable domain GAGVSQSPRYKVAKRGQDVALRCDPISGHVSLFWYQQALGQGPEFLTYFQNEAQLDKSGLPSDRFFAERPEGSVSTLKIQRTQQEDSAVYLCASSSRRLSGNTIYFGEGSWLTVV.